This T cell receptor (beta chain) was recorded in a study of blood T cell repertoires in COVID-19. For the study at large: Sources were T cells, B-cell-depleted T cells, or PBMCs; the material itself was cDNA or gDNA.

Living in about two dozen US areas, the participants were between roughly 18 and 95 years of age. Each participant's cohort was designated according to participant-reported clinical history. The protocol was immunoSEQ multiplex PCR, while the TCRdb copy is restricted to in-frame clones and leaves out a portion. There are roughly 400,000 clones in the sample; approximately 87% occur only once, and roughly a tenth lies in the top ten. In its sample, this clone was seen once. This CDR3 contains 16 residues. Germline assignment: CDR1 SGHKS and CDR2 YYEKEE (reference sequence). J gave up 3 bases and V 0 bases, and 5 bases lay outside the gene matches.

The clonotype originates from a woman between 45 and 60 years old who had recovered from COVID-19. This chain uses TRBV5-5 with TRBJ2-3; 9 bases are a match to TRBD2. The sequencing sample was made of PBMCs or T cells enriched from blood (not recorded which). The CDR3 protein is CASSLGLAGRTDTQYF. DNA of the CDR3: TGTGCCAGCAGCTTGGGTCTAGCGGGGCGTACAGATACGCAGTATTTT.